This TCR beta chain appears in the sequencing data of a study of brain metastases from non-small cell lung cancer. Clones were sequenced by immunoSEQ multiplex PCR, and TCRdb holds only the in-frame ones, with some missing. The repertoire includes 3,200 or so clones, around 81% of them detected once, and approximately 7.7% sits in the top ten. Of note for this clone: Its antigen remains unknown.

Study-wide findings and caveats: TCR repertoires overlapped largely between brain metastases and matched primaries.

Source material: primary lung tumor tissue. This receptor was identified in a donor at least 40 years old with non-small cell lung cancer.

The CDR3 here is CASSYSGAPGWEQYF. CDR3 coding DNA: TGTGCCAGCAGTTACTCTGGGGCCCCGGGTTGGGAGCAGTACTTC. V and J are TRBV6-5 and TRBJ2-7; D is possibly TRBD1 (5 bases). The germline CDR1 and CDR2 sequences are MNHEY and SVGAGI. Trimming left V 0 bases short and J 7 bases short, with 16 bases between. CDR3 length: 15 residues.